A selection of T cell receptor beta chains follows, all from one sample in a study of beta chain features in type 1 diabetes. The data were produced by immunoSEQ multiplex PCR, yet TCRdb's version contains in-frame clones alone and is incomplete. The sample includes nearly 350,000 clones, about a tenth of them seen just once. The specimen sequenced was central memory CD4+ T cells from blood. The source is a man younger than 45 with type 1 diabetes. Each CDR3 is given with its conserved first and last residue. Fields, in order: J gene, D gene, clone size, V gene, CDR3 protein, CDR3 DNA. A D gene is named only where the DNA matches it firmly. Rows give clone size only sometimes, using once, few, many, or a class for an expanded clone.

J: TRBJ2-3
D: TRBD2
size: -
V: TRBV4-3
CDR3: CASSQGSGGIGGTDTQYF
DNA: TGCGCCAGCAGCCAAGGTAGCGGGGGAATAGGGGGCACAGATACGCAGTATTTT

J: TRBJ1-4
D: -
size: few
V: TRBV10-3
CDR3: CAIRAQVNEKLFF
DNA: TGTGCCATCAGAGCACAGGTTAATGAAAAACTGTTTTTT

J: TRBJ1-4
D: -
size: -
V: TRBV4-3
CDR3: CASSPRTDGEKLFF
DNA: TGCGCCAGCAGTCCGCGGACAGATGGGGAAAAACTGTTTTTT

J: TRBJ2-7
D: TRBD1
size: many
V: TRBV2
CDR3: CASSPGTVWAEQYF
DNA: TGTGCCAGCAGTCCCGGGACAGTCTGGGCCGAGCAGTACTTC

J: TRBJ2-1
D: TRBD2
size: -
V: TRBV19
CDR3: CASSIRGLAGVNEQFF
DNA: TGTGCCAGTAGTATCCGAGGGCTAGCGGGGGTCAATGAGCAGTTCTTC

J: TRBJ1-2
D: TRBD1
size: -
V: TRBV28
CDR3: CASSVDRGLDF
DNA: TGTGCCAGCAGCGTCGACAGGGGGCTGGACTTC

J: TRBJ2-6
D: -
size: many
V: TRBV12-5
CDR3: CASGLFSQGTAGANVLTF
DNA: TGTGCTAGTGGTTTGTTCAGTCAGGGGACCGCGGGGGCCAACGTCCTGACTTTC

J: TRBJ1-2
D: -
size: -
V: TRBV1
CDR3: CTSSQDPGGYGYTF
DNA: TGCACCAGCAGCCAAGATCCAGGGGGCTATGGCTACACCTTC

J: TRBJ2-2
D: -
size: few
V: TRBV7-2
CDR3: CASSLNGARRELFF
DNA: TGTGCCAGCAGCTTAAATGGAGCGCGGCGGGAGCTGTTTTTT

J: TRBJ1-1
D: -
size: -
V: TRBV9
CDR3: CASSVAENTEAFF
DNA: TGTGCCAGCAGCGTAGCCGAGAACACTGAAGCTTTCTTT

J: TRBJ1-6
D: TRBD1
size: many
V: TRBV7-9
CDR3: CASSGQGGSYNSPLHF
DNA: TGTGCCAGCAGCGGACAGGGCGGCTCCTATAATTCACCCCTCCACTTT

J: TRBJ2-6
D: -
size: few
V: TRBV4-3
CDR3: CASSQDFRRRSGANVLTF
DNA: TGCGCCAGCAGCCAAGACTTTCGGCGGCGCTCTGGGGCCAACGTCCTGACTTTC

J: TRBJ2-5
D: -
size: -
V: TRBV6-5
CDR3: CASSGGGLGETQYF
DNA: TGTGCCAGCAGCGGAGGGGGTTTAGGAGAGACCCAGTACTTC

J: TRBJ2-3
D: -
size: -
V: TRBV6-5
CDR3: CASSYTGRTSTDTQYF
DNA: TGTGCCAGCAGTTACACGGGACGGACTAGCACAGATACGCAGTATTTT

J: TRBJ2-3
D: TRBD2
size: few
V: TRBV11-2
CDR3: CASSFQRLAGADHTQYF
DNA: TGTGCCAGCAGCTTCCAGAGACTAGCGGGGGCCGATCATACGCAGTATTTT

J: TRBJ1-2
D: -
size: many
V: TRBV5-1
CDR3: CASSLDRSGYTF
DNA: TGCGCCAGCAGCTTGGACAGGAGTGGCTACACCTTC

J: TRBJ2-1
D: TRBD2
size: many
V: TRBV7-2
CDR3: CASSLGSGGRLYNEQFF
DNA: TGTGCCAGCAGCTTAGGTAGCGGGGGGCGCCTATACAATGAGCAGTTCTTC

J: TRBJ1-5
D: TRBD1
size: -
V: TRBV6-1
CDR3: CASSGKTGGRGNQPQHF
DNA: TGTGCCAGCAGTGGGAAGACAGGGGGCCGTGGCAATCAGCCCCAGCATTTT

J: TRBJ2-1
D: -
size: few
V: TRBV7-9
CDR3: CASSLAIRTTRDEQFF
DNA: TGTGCCAGCAGCTTAGCGATTAGGACGACGAGGGATGAGCAGTTCTTC

J: TRBJ2-7
D: -
size: few
V: TRBV7-9
CDR3: CASSLAGSYEQYF
DNA: TGTGCCAGCAGCTTAGCAGGCTCCTACGAGCAGTACTTC